The T cell receptor (beta chain) under discussion was sequenced for a study of technical replicates of blood from a handful of donors. CDR1 and CDR2 (germline): MNHEY, SMNVEV (reference sequence). This CDR3 is built from 11 residues. Trimming left V 6 bases short and J 7 bases short, with 10 bases between. Some clones are missing from TCRdb's copy, which holds only in-frame ones; the method was immunoSEQ multiplex PCR. The repertoire holds some 57,000 clones, more than 95% seen once, with approximately 0.19% in the top ten. The genes are TRBV27 and TRBJ2-7, with TRBD2 as a possible D gene (5 bases). The clonotype was recovered from a human donor in good health. Specimen: T cells isolated from PBMCs. The CDR3: CASSRGGEQYF. For the CDR3, the DNA is TGTGCCAGCAGCCGGGGTGGGGAGCAGTACTTC.